This TCR beta chain was documented in a study of blood T cell repertoires in COVID-19. Turning to the study itself: Specimens from acute and convalescent COVID-19 originated in the United States, Italy and Spain. PBMCs, B-cell-depleted T cells, or T cells were the source of the cDNA or gDNA that made up the material.

The table lists this clone with a few counts. Assay: immunoSEQ multiplex PCR; the TCRdb copy retains only in-frame clones and omits some. Seen here are some 21,000 clones, around 82% observed once, and the top ten hold over 10%. Germline V lookup: CDR1 SGHDT, CDR2 YYEEEE. The CDR3 runs to 15 residues. Trimming cost V 0 bases and J 8 bases, with 14 bases left between them. The chain uses TRBV5-6 and TRBJ2-2; D gene ambiguous. The clonotype originates from a man in his sixties with active COVID-19. The sample comprised peripheral blood. Written as DNA, the CDR3 is TGTGCCAGCAGCTTGGATTCAGGTTATATGGGGGAGCTGTTTTTT. This translates into CASSLDSGYMGELFF. The variable domain in full, with the rest retrieved from reference TRBV5-6 and TRBJ2-2, is DAGVTQSPTHLIKTRGQQVTLRCSPKSGHDTVSWYQQALGQGPQFIFQYYEEEERQRGNFPDRFSGHQFPNYSSELNVNALLLGDSALYLCASSLDSGYMGELFFGEGSRLTVL.